This is a list of T cell receptor beta chains from one sample in a study of identical twins. Using its own MiXCR run on the 5' RACE reads, TCRdb lists one record per CDR3 protein. This sample has about 550,000 distinct CDR3 sequences; 20% to 25% occur once, and the top ten carry around 0.5%. This sample was also put to use in a study of yellow fever vaccine responses in identical twins.

Material for sequencing was CD4+ T cells sorted from blood. The receptors originated from a woman under 30 in good health. The CDR3 runs from the conserved cysteine through the conserved F or W. Each record gives: D gene, clone size, V gene, J gene, CDR3 DNA, CDR3 protein. A D gene is named only where the DNA matches it firmly. The size entry is marked missing in some rows and otherwise reads once, few, many or a size class.

-	-	TRBV28	TRBJ2-7	TGTGCCAGCAGCCTAGCGAGGAAGGACCCCTACGAGCAGTACTTC	CASSLARKDPYEQYF
TRBD2	few	TRBV9	TRBJ2-1	TGTGCCAGCAGCGCCTCGGGACTAGCGGGCCAGAATGAGCAGTTCTTC	CASSASGLAGQNEQFF
-	-	TRBV20-1	TRBJ1-5	TGCAGTGCTAGTTCGGGACCCATGGGGAATCAGCCCCAGCATTTT	CSASSGPMGNQPQHF
-	-	TRBV12-3/TRBV12-4	TRBJ1-1	TGTGCCAGCAGTCCGACGACAGGTACGAACACTGAAGCTTTCTTT	CASSPTTGTNTEAFF
-	-	TRBV11-2	TRBJ2-2	TGTGCCAGCAGCTCCTCCCGGGGTAGGACAGCCGGGGAGCTGTTTTTT	CASSSSRGRTAGELFF
TRBD2	few	TRBV12-3/TRBV12-4	TRBJ2-3	TGTGCCAGCAGTTTACGCCTAGCGGGTATAAACACAGATACGCAGTATTTT	CASSLRLAGINTDTQYF
TRBD2	-	TRBV20-1	TRBJ2-1	TGCAGTGCTAGAGATCTAACTAGCGGGGTTGCTAGCTCCTACAATGAGCAGTTCTTC	CSARDLTSGVASSYNEQFF
TRBD2	few	TRBV15	TRBJ2-3	TGTGCCACCAGCAGAGGTTACCTAGCGGGGAGCACAGATACGCAGTATTTT	CATSRGYLAGSTDTQYF
-	-	TRBV15	TRBJ2-5	TGTGCCACCAGCAGAGCCCCTCGGGGCGGACAAGAGACCCAGTACTTC	CATSRAPRGGQETQYF
-	few	TRBV20-1	TRBJ2-3	TGCAGTGCTACCTTAGTAGGACGGGGCACAGATACGCAGTATTTT	CSATLVGRGTDTQYF
TRBD1	-	TRBV12-3/TRBV12-4	TRBJ1-1	TGTGCCAGCAGTTGGGGGCTGACAGGGTCTGAAGCTTTCTTT	CASSWGLTGSEAFF
TRBD1	-	TRBV20-1	TRBJ1-6	TGCAGTGCTAGCGACAACAGGGGCGGAAATTCACCCCTCCACTTT	CSASDNRGGNSPLHF
TRBD2	few	TRBV7-8	TRBJ2-3	TGTGCCAGCAGCTTGGGACTAGCGGGAGGTTGGAGCACAGATACGCAGTATTTT	CASSLGLAGGWSTDTQYF
TRBD1	-	TRBV5-1	TRBJ2-2	TGCGCCAGCAGCTTTCTCGGACAGGGGAACACCGGGGAGCTGTTTTTT	CASSFLGQGNTGELFF
-	many	TRBV3-1	TRBJ2-5	TGTGCCAGCAGCCAAGATACTAGACAAGAGACCCAGTACTTC	CASSQDTRQETQYF
-	-	TRBV24-1	TRBJ1-4	TGTGCCACCAGTCCGGGGAGTGCGGGTAATGAAAAACTGTTTTTT	CATSPGSAGNEKLFF
TRBD2	many	TRBV12-3/TRBV12-4	TRBJ2-7	TGTGCCAGCAAACGAGCCGGGACTAGCGGGACCTCTACCTACGAGCAGTACTTC	CASKRAGTSGTSTYEQYF
-	few	TRBV20-1	TRBJ2-1	TGCAGTGCTAGAGATGGACCCTACAATGAGCAGTTCTTC	CSARDGPYNEQFF
TRBD1	few	TRBV7-6	TRBJ2-5	TGTGCCAGCAGCTTGGGACAGGTGTTGCGGGAGACCCAGTACTTC	CASSLGQVLRETQYF
-	-	TRBV7-6	TRBJ2-1	TGTGCCAGCAGCTTGGATGGGACGGTTGCCTACAATGAGCAGTTCTTC	CASSLDGTVAYNEQFF
-	-	TRBV20-1	TRBJ2-3	TGCAGTGCTAGACCACAGTCGCCAGATACGCAGTATTTT	CSARPQSPDTQYF
-	few	TRBV7-8	TRBJ2-7	TGTGCCAGCAGCTTGGGAAAGCGGGAGCAGTACTTC	CASSLGKREQYF
-	-	TRBV10-3	TRBJ1-1	TGTGCCATCAGTCTAGAGGGAGGGGACACTGAAGCTTTCTTT	CAISLEGGDTEAFF
-	-	TRBV9	TRBJ1-1	TGTGCCAGCAGTGGGTCCGGGGAGAACACTGAAGCTTTCTTT	CASSGSGENTEAFF
TRBD1	-	TRBV12-3/TRBV12-4	TRBJ1-1	TGTGCCAGCAGGCCGACAGGGCCCACTGAAGCTTTCTTT	CASRPTGPTEAFF
-	-	TRBV5-1	TRBJ2-3	TGCGCCAGCAGCTTGAGCTGGGGGCGCTCGGATACGCAGTATTTT	CASSLSWGRSDTQYF
-	-	TRBV7-9	TRBJ2-2	TGTGCCAGCAGCGCCCAGGGAGTCGGGGAGCTGTTTTTT	CASSAQGVGELFF
-	few	TRBV24-1	TRBJ2-3	TGTGCCACCAGTGATCCCAGCCTCACAGATACGCAGTATTTT	CATSDPSLTDTQYF
-	-	TRBV5-1	TRBJ2-7	TGCGCCAGCAGGATCAACAACTTATTCTACGAGCAGTACTTC	CASRINNLFYEQYF
-	few	TRBV28	TRBJ1-1	TGTGCCAGCAGTTTACAGGGTGGGACAGCTTTCTTT	CASSLQGGTAFF
TRBD2	few	TRBV9	TRBJ2-3	TGTGCCAGCAGCGTAGCCCCGGAAGGGACTAGCGGGTTAGCTAGCACAGATACGCAGTATTTT	CASSVAPEGTSGLASTDTQYF
-	few	TRBV12-3/TRBV12-4	TRBJ2-7	TGTGCCAGCAGTTTAGATCCTAGGTACGAGCAGTACTTC	CASSLDPRYEQYF
TRBD1	-	TRBV5-1	TRBJ1-1	TGCGCCAGCAGCCTCCGGGACAGGGATGAAGCTTTCTTT	CASSLRDRDEAFF
TRBD2	few	TRBV5-1	TRBJ2-6	TGCGCCAGCAGCTTGACACTAGCGGGTACGTCTGGGGCCAACGTCCTGACTTTC	CASSLTLAGTSGANVLTF
TRBD2	few	TRBV7-9	TRBJ2-2	TGTGCCAGCAGCCCTGGGACTAGCGGGGCGCCCGGGGAGCTGTTTTTT	CASSPGTSGAPGELFF
-	few	TRBV28	TRBJ2-1	TGTGCCAGCCACGGGAGACGGAACTACAATGAGCAGTTCTTC	CASHGRRNYNEQFF
-	few	TRBV10-3	TRBJ2-1	TGTGCCATCAGTGAAACAGGCGGAAATGAGCAGTTCTTC	CAISETGGNEQFF
TRBD2	-	TRBV4-2	TRBJ2-3	TGTGCCAGCAGCCGCGACGCTAGCGGGTCTGGCCAATTGGGGGCAGATACGCAGTATTTT	CASSRDASGSGQLGADTQYF
-	few	TRBV7-9	TRBJ2-7	TGTGCCAGCAGCGGTTTGGGTGCCTACGAGCAGTACTTC	CASSGLGAYEQYF
-	-	TRBV15	TRBJ2-7	TGTGCCACCAGCCTTGACACCTACGAGCAGTACTTC	CATSLDTYEQYF
TRBD1	few	TRBV3-1	TRBJ2-1	TGTGCCAGCAGCAGGGACAGGGGTAGCAATATCGTTTACAATGAGCAGTTCTTC	CASSRDRGSNIVYNEQFF
-	-	TRBV28	TRBJ2-1	TGTGCCAGCAGCCTATCAACGACCTGGACCGCTGAGCAGTTCTTC	CASSLSTTWTAEQFF
-	-	TRBV12-3/TRBV12-4	TRBJ1-5	TGTGCCAGCAGCCCTAAGCCCGGTCAGCCCCAGCATTTT	CASSPKPGQPQHF
TRBD2	few	TRBV18	TRBJ2-4	TGTGCCAGCTCACCTCCGGTGAAGCGGGAGGGAGCCAAAAACATTCAGTACTTC	CASSPPVKREGAKNIQYF